This T cell receptor beta chain was retrieved from a study of cytomegalovirus exposure and HLA in healthy donors. Study background: The roughly 110 validation repertoires matched the roughly 700 first-cohort repertoires in platform, a later analysis reported. General study findings and limits: Rare TCR sequences predominated, though certain public TCRs were found in many donors. TCR beta chains numbering more than 150 were designated cytomegalovirus-associated.

The donors were part of the validation cohort, which consisted of about 120 subjects and was separate from the first cohort of 666 subjects. The data were produced by immunoSEQ multiplex PCR, yet TCRdb's version contains in-frame clones alone and is incomplete. The data show 50,000 to 65,000 clones, 95% seen once. J was trimmed by 8 bases and V by 4 bases; bases with no gene match: 17. CDR3 length equals 16 residues. The V gene's germline CDR1 is SGHRS and CDR2 YFSETQ. Comment on this clone: Antigen unknown.

The chain is built from TRBV5-1 and TRBJ1-1, with 7 bases aligning to TRBD1. Sequencing used PBMCs. This TCR was recovered from a woman aged 18-29 years in good health and CMV-seropositive. The CDR3 region is CASSPRDPGGQVEAFF. The CDR3 DNA sequence: TGCGCCAGCAGCCCCCGCGACCCCGGAGGACAGGTAGAAGCTTTCTTT.